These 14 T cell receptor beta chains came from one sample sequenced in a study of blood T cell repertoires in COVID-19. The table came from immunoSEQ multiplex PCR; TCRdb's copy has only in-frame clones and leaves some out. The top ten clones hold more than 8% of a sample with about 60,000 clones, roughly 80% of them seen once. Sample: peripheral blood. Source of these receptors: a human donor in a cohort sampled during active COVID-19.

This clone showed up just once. CDR3 sequence: CSASPGTGAGTEAFF. The CDR3 DNA reads TGCAGTGCTAGTCCCGGGACAGGGGCGGGCACTGAAGCTTTCTTT. This rearrangement joins TRBV20-1 to TRBJ1-1, with 10 bases that match TRBD1. Germline-derived CDR1 and CDR2 are DFQATT and SNEGSKA (reference sequence). The CDR3 is 15 amino acids. Losses at the gene ends were 3 bases for V and 4 bases for J; bases not matched to a gene: 8.

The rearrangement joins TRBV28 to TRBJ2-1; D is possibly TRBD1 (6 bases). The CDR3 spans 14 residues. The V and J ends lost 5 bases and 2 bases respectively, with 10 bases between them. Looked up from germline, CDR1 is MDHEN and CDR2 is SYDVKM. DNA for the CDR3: TGTGCCAGCAGTGAGAAGGGGGCCTACAATGAGCAGTTCTTC. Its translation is CASSEKGAYNEQFF.

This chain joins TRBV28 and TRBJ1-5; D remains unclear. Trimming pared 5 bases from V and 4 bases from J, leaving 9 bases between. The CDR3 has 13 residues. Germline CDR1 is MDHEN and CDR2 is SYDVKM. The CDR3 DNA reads TGTGCCAGCAGTACCCTCCTAAATCAGCCCCAGCATTTT. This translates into CASSTLLNQPQHF.

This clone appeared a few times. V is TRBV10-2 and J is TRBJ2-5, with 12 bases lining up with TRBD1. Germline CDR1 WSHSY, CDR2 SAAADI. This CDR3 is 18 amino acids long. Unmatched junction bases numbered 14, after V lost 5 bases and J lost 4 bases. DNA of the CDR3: TGCGCCAGCAGTTGGCCCACAGGGACAGGGGGCACGCTAGAGACCCAGTACTTC. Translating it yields CASSWPTGTGGTLETQYF.

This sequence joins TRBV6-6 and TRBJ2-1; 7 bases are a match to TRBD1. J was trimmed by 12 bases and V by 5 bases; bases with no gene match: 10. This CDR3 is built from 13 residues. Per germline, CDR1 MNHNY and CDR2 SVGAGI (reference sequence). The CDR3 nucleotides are TGTGCCAGCAGTCCCCGGACAGGTGCATTGCAGTTCTTC. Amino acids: CASSPRTGALQFF.

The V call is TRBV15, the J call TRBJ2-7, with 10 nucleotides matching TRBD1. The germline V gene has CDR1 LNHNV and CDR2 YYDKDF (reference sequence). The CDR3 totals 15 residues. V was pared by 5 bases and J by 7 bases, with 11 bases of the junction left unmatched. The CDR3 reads CATSRTRQGADEQYF. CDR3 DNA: TGTGCCACCAGCCGCACCAGACAGGGGGCGGATGAGCAGTACTTC.

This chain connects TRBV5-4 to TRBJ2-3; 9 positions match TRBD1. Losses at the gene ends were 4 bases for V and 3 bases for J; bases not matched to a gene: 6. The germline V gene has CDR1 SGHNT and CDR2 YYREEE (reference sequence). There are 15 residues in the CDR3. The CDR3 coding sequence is TGTGCCAGCAGCCAAGGACAGGGGAGGACAGATACGCAGTATTTT. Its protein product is CASSQGQGRTDTQYF.

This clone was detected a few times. The CDR3 sequence: CASSSGRAPETQYF. The CDR3 DNA reads TGTGCCAGCTCAAGCGGGAGGGCGCCTGAGACCCAGTACTTC. This rearrangement joins TRBV18 to TRBJ2-5; 10 nucleotides line up with TRBD2. This CDR3 spans 14 amino acids. Germline loops: CDR1 KGHSH, CDR2 LQKENI. V was clipped by 5 bases and J by 5 bases; unmatched bases: 5.

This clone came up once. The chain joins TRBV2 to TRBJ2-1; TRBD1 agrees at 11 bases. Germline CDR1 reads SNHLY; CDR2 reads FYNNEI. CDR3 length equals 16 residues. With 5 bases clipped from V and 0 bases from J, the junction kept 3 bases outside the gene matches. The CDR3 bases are TGTGCCAGCAGTCCCGGGACAGGGGGCTCCTACAATGAGCAGTTCTTC. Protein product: CASSPGTGGSYNEQFF.

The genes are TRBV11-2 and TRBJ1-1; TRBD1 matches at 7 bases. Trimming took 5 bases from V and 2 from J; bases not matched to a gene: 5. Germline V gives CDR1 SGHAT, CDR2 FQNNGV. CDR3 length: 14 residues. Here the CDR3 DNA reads TGTGCCAGCAGCCTCGGGACAGCAAACACTGAAGCTTTCTTT. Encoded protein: CASSLGTANTEAFF.

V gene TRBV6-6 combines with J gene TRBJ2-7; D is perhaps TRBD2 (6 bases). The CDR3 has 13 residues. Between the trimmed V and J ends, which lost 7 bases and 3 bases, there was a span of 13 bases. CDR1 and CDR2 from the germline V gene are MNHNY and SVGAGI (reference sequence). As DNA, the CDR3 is TGTGCCAGCACCAGTCGGGGGTTCTACGAGCAGTACTTC. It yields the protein CASTSRGFYEQYF.

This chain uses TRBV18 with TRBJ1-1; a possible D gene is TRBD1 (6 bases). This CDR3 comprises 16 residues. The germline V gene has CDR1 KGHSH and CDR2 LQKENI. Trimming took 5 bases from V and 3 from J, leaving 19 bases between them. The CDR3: CASSTFAGAEYTEAFF. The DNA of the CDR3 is TGTGCCAGCTCAACATTCGCGGGGGCGGAGTACACTGAAGCTTTCTTT.

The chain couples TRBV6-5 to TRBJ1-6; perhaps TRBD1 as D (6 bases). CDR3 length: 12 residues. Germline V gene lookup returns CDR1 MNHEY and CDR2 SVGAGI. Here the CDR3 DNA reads TGTGGGGGGGGGCAGGAGAATTCACCCCTCCACTTT. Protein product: CGGGQENSPLHF.

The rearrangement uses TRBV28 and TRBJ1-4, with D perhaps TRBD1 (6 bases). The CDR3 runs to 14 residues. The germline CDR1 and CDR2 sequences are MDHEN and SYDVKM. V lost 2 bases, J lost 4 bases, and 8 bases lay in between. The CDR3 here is CASSLGQRNEKLFF. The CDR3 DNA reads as TGTGCCAGCAGTTTAGGACAGCGTAATGAAAAACTGTTTTTT.